This record concerns one TCR beta chain sequence. The sample originates from a study of T cell changes during pregnancy in multiple sclerosis. V lost 5 bases to trimming and J lost 3 bases; unmatched junction nucleotides: 9. This CDR3 has 16 residues. Germline V gives CDR1 SEHNR, CDR2 FQNEAQ (reference sequence). TCRdb's copy holds only in-frame clones and misses some; the assay was immunoSEQ multiplex PCR. The data show approximately 23,000 clones, about 90% seen once. This clonotype was sampled from a female donor in good health, enrolled as a control in a pregnancy study. The chain is built from TRBV7-9 and TRBJ2-1, with 8 bases lining up with TRBD2. The source was CD4+ T cells from peripheral blood mononuclear cells, collected in the third trimester of pregnancy. Written as DNA, the CDR3 is TGTGCCAGCAGCGTCCCGTCGGGGGGGCTCTACAATGAGCAGTTCTTC. It codes for CASSVPSGGLYNEQFF.